The present TCR beta chain was sequenced within a study of cytomegalovirus exposure and HLA in healthy donors. Healthy individuals who donated bone marrow served as the donors. Though nominally healthy at sampling, donors likely had unrecorded immune exposures. PCR employed 60 Vbeta and 13 Jbeta primers. The repertoire was sequenced with immunoSEQ multiplex PCR; TCRdb's copy has only in-frame clones and lacks some. This sample carries 74,000 or so clones, 77% of them seen once, and the ten largest clones take around 3.1%. The germline CDR1 and CDR2 sequences are WSHSY and SAAADI. Trimming at V came to 10 bases and at J to 5 bases, leaving 7 bases not matched to a gene. The CDR3 loop spans 14 amino acids.

This clonotype was sampled from a man aged 50 to 59 in good health and CMV-seropositive. Material: PBMCs. This rearrangement joins TRBV10-2 to TRBJ2-1; 11 bases agree with TRBD2. The CDR3 bases are TGCGCCACTCAGACTAGCGGGAACGACAATGAGCAGTTCTTC. The encoded protein is CATQTSGNDNEQFF.